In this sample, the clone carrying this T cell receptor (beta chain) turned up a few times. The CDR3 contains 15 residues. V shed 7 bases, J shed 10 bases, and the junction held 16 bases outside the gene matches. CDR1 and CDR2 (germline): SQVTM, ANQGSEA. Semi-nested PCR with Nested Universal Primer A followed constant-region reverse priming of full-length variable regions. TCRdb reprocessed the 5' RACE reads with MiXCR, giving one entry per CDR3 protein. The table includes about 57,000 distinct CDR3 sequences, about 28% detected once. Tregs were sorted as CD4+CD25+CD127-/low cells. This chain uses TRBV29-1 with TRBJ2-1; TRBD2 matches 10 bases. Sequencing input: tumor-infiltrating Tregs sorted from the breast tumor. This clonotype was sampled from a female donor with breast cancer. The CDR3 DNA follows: TGCAGCGCGGGATCCGGGACTAGCGATCTAGGGGAGCAGTTCTTC. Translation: CSAGSGTSDLGEQFF.